Given below is one T cell receptor (beta chain) in context. What it binds is not known. These data are taken from a study of OX40 agonist ivuxolimab in advanced cancers. Overall study context: A male proportion of about 80% was recorded, with mean age approximately 64 years and range about 23 to 90. Allowance was made for prior anti-PD-1, anti-PD-L1 or anti-CTLA-4 therapy, and about 40% had some.

From germline, CDR1 is SNHLY and CDR2 FYNNEI. The CDR3 is 14 amino acids. Between the trimmed V and J ends, which lost 1 base and 6 bases, there was a span of 11 bases. Some clones are missing from TCRdb's copy, which holds only in-frame ones; the method was immunoSEQ multiplex PCR. This table has around 39,000 clones, about three quarters appearing once. Whole-study results and caveats: The 0.1-3.0 mg/kg partial responders had among the lowest clonal expansion.

The chain uses TRBV2 and TRBJ2-3; D remains unclear. The starting material was CD4+ or CD8+ T cells sorted from blood, obtained in a trial of the OX40 agonist ivuxolimab. This sequence originates from an adult with an advanced solid tumor such as melanoma, head and neck, liver or kidney cancer. DNA of the CDR3: TGTGCCAGCAGTGAAGAGGCGACTTACGATACGCAGTATTTT. Protein: CASSEEATYDTQYF.